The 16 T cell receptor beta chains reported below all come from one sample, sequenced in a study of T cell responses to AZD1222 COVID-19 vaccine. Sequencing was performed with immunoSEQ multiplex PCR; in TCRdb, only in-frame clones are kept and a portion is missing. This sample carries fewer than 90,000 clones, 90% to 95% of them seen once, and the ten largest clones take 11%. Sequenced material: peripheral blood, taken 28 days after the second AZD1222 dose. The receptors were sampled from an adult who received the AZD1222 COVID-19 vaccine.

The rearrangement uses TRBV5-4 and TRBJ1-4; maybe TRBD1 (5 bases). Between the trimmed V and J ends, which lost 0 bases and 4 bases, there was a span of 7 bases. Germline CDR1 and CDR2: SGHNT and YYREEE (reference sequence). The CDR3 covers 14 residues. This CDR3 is CASSLGQINEKLFF. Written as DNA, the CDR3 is TGTGCCAGCAGCTTGGGACAGATTAATGAAAAACTGTTTTTT.

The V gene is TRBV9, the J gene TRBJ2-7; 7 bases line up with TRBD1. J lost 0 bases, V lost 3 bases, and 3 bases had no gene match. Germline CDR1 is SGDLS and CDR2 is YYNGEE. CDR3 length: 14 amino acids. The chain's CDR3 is CASSGTGDSYEQYF. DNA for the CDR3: TGTGCCAGCAGCGGAACAGGGGACTCCTACGAGCAGTACTTC.

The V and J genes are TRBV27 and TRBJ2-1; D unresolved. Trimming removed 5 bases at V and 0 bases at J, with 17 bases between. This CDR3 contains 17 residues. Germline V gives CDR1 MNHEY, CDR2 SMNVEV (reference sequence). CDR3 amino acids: CASSHPLVFASYNEQFF. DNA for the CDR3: TGTGCCAGCAGTCACCCACTTGTATTTGCCTCCTACAATGAGCAGTTCTTC.

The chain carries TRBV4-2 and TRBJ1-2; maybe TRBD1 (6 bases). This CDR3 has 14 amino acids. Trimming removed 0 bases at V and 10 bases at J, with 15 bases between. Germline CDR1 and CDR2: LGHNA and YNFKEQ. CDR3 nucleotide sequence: TGTGCCAGCAGCCAAGATTGGGGGCTCCTGGACTACACCTTC. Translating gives CASSQDWGLLDYTF.

The CDR3 region is CASSFLAGASTDTQYF. CDR3 DNA: TGTGCCAGCAGCTTTCTAGCGGGGGCGAGCACAGATACGCAGTATTTT. This chain uses TRBV13 with TRBJ2-3; 10 bases match TRBD2. There are 16 residues in the CDR3. J was trimmed by 0 bases and V by 3 bases; bases with no gene match: 3. CDR1 and CDR2 (germline): PRHDT, FYEKMQ (reference sequence).

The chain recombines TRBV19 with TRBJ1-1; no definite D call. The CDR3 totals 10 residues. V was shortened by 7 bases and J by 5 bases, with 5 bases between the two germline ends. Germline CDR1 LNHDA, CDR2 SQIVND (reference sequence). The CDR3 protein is CASIRTEAFF. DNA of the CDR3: TGTGCCAGTATAAGGACTGAAGCTTTCTTT.

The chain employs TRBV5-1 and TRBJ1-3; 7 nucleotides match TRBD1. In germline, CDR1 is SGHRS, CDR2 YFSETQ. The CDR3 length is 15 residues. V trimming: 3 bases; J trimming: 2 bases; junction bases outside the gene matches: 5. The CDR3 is CASSWDQGAGNTIYF. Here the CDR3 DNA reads TGCGCCAGCAGCTGGGACCAGGGGGCTGGAAACACCATATATTTT. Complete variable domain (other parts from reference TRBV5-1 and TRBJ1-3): KAGVTQTPRYLIKTRGQQVTLSCSPISGHRSVSWYQQTPGQGLQFLFEYFSETQRNKGNFPGRFSGRQFSNSRSEMNVSTLELGDSALYLCASSWDQGAGNTIYFGEGSWLTVV.

The CDR3 nucleotides read TGTGCCAGTAGGCTCCACGACAATCCGAACACTGAAGCTTTCTTT. The encoded protein is CASRLHDNPNTEAFF. The V and J genes are TRBV19 and TRBJ1-1; D call uncertain. The CDR3 consists of 15 residues. Per the germline V gene, CDR1 is LNHDA and CDR2 is SQIVND (reference sequence). Trimming stripped 6 bases from V and 1 base from J, with 15 bases between.

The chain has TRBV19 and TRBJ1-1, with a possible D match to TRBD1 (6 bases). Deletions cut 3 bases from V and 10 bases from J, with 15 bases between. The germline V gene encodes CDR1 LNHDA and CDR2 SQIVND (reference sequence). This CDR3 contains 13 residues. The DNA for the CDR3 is TGTGCCAGTAGTATGGGGGCAAGCCGGAGAGCTTTCTTT. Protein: CASSMGASRRAFF.

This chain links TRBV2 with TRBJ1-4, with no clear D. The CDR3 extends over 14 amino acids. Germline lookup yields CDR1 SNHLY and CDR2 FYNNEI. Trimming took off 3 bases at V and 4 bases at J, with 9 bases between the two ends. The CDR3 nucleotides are TGTGCCAGCAGTGAGGTCGGAGGTAATGAAAAACTGTTTTTT. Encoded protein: CASSEVGGNEKLFF. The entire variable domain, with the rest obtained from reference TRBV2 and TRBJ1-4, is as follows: EPEVTQTPSHQVTQMGQEVILRCVPISNHLYFYWYRQILGQKVEFLVSFYNNEISEKSEIFDDQFSVERPDGSNFTLKIRSTKLEDSAMYFCASSEVGGNEKLFFGSGTQLSVL.

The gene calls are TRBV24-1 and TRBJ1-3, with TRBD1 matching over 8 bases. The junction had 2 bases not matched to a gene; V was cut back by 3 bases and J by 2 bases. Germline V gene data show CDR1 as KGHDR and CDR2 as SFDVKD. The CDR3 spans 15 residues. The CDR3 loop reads CATSDRTGPGNTIYF. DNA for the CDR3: TGTGCCACCAGTGATCGGACAGGGCCTGGAAACACCATATATTTT.

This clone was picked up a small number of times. The CDR3 reads CASSERAAGSGNTIYF. CDR3 nucleotides: TGTGCCAGCAGCGAGCGGGCGGCAGGGAGTGGAAACACCATATATTTT. V is TRBV9 and J is TRBJ1-3; possibly TRBD1 for D (5 bases). The V gene's germline CDR1 is SGDLS and CDR2 YYNGEE. CDR3 length: 16 amino acids. V gave up 3 bases and J gave up 3 bases, with 16 bases separating them.

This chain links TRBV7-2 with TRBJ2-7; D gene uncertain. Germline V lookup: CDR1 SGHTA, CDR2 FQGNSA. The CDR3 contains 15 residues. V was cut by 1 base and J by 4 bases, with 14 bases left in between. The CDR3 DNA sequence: TGTGCCAGCAGCTTAGAGTTTGGCAGCCAGTACGAGCAGTACTTC. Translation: CASSLEFGSQYEQYF.

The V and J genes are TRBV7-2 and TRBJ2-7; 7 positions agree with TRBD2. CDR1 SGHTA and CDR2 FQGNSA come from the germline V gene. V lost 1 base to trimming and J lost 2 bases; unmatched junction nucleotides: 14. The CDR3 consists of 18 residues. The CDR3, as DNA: TGTGCCAGCAGCTTAGTCTCAAAGGCGGGAGTGAGGGCCTACGAGCAGTACTTC. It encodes CASSLVSKAGVRAYEQYF.

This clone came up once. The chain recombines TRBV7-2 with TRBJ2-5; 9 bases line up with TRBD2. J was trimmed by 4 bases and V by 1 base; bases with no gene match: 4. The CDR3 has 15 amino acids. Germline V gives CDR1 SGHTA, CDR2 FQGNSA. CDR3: CASSLVFSGGETQYF. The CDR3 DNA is TGTGCCAGCAGCTTAGTTTTTAGCGGGGGAGAGACCCAGTACTTC. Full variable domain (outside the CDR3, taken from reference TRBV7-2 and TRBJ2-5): GAGVSQSPSNKVTEKGKDVELRCDPISGHTALYWYRQSLGQGLEFLIYFQGNSAPDKSGLPSDRFSAERTGGSVSTLTIQRTQQEDSAVYLCASSLVFSGGETQYFGPGTRLLVL.

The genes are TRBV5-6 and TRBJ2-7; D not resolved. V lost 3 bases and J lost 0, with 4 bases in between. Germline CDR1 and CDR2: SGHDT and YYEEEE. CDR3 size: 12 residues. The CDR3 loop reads CASSSSSYEQYF. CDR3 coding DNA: TGTGCCAGCAGCTCTAGCTCCTACGAGCAGTACTTC.